A single T cell receptor (beta chain) is shown here with its context. The CDR3 is 13 amino acids. Trimming pared 5 bases from V and 3 bases from J, leaving 10 bases between. CDR1 is SEHNR and CDR2 is FQNEAQ in the germline V gene (reference sequence). Next came a second PCR, run for about 6 to 12 cycles, which used a sample-barcoded 5' primer along with a J-beta primer mix. Each cDNA molecule carried a tag from a template-switch adaptor that contained 12 random nucleotides. MiXCR, applied by TCRdb to the 5' RACE reads, yields one record per CDR3 protein. Among 1.5 million to 2 million distinct CDR3 sequences listed, over 25% were seen once. The source of the sample is a study of blood T cells in healthy people across ages. Donors were healthy Caucasian individuals from Russia aged about 6 to 90.

V is TRBV7-9 and J is TRBJ1-2, with D unresolved. Sequencing was performed on blood. The clonotype comes from a young woman in good health. This CDR3 is CASSATLYYGYTF. The CDR3 bases are TGTGCCAGCAGCGCGACCTTGTACTATGGCTACACCTTC.